The 11 T cell receptor beta chains below all came from one sample that was sequenced in a study of blood T cell repertoires in COVID-19. Assay used: immunoSEQ multiplex PCR; TCRdb lists only in-frame clones, some missing. The sample comprises about 40,000 clones, approximately 83% of which are singletons, and about 25% rests with the top ten. Sequencing was done on a sample of peripheral blood. These receptors were taken from a human donor with acute or convalescent COVID-19. The donor label of this sample is uncertain.

This clone was counted between two and nine times. The J gene is TRBJ1-2, the V gene TRBV28; TRBD1 agrees at 7 bases. J lost 2 bases, V lost 1 base, and 10 bases had no gene match. This CDR3 comprises 17 residues. Germline CDR1 MDHEN, CDR2 SYDVKM. The CDR3 spells CASSLSSGGRRNYGYTF. The DNA of the CDR3 is TGTGCCAGCAGTTTATCGTCAGGGGGGAGGAGGAACTATGGCTACACCTTC.

J is TRBJ1-2 and V is TRBV19; tentatively, D is TRBD1 (5 bases). The CDR3 contains 15 residues. V lost 3 bases to trimming and J lost 2 bases, with 13 bases between them. CDR1 is LNHDA, CDR2 SQIVND, per germline (reference sequence). The CDR3, as DNA: TGTGCCAGTAGTATGTCCTCCAGGGAAAACTATGGCTACACCTTC. It codes for CASSMSSRENYGYTF.

The rearrangement joins TRBV5-1 to TRBJ2-1, with 13 bases fitting TRBD2. CDR1 is SGHRS and CDR2 is YFSETQ in the germline V gene. Trimming at V came to 0 bases and at J to 0 bases, leaving 9 bases not matched to a gene. CDR3 size: 20 residues. This chain's CDR3 is CASSLGGLAGATRSYNEQFF. The CDR3 bases are TGCGCCAGCAGCTTGGGAGGACTAGCGGGGGCTACGCGCTCCTACAATGAGCAGTTCTTC.

This clone was seen a single time. CDR3 loop: CASSVVGQGPGELFF. The CDR3 nucleotides read TGTGCCAGCAGCGTAGTGGGACAGGGACCCGGGGAGCTGTTTTTT. This chain connects TRBV9 to TRBJ2-2; TRBD1 agrees at 9 bases. This CDR3 has 15 residues. Trimming took 0 bases from V and 6 from J; bases not matched to a gene: 3. The germline CDR1 and CDR2 sequences are SGDLS and YYNGEE. The complete variable domain, with remaining parts taken from reference TRBV9 and TRBJ2-2, reads DSGVTQTPKHLITATGQRVTLRCSPRSGDLSVYWYQQSLDQGLQFLIQYYNGEERAKGNILERFSAQQFPDLHSELNLSSLELGDSALYFCASSVVGQGPGELFFGEGSRLTVL.

The sample holds a few counts of this clone. J is TRBJ1-4 and V is TRBV5-8; 11 bases are shared with TRBD1. The CDR3 is 15 amino acids. CDR1 is SGHTS, CDR2 YDEGEE, per germline. The junction had 6 bases not matched to a gene; V was cut back by 3 bases and J by 8 bases. The CDR3 sequence is CASSSGTGGSEKLFF. The CDR3, as DNA: TGTGCCAGCAGCTCCGGGACAGGGGGGAGCGAAAAACTGTTTTTT. The whole variable domain, remainder taken from reference TRBV5-8 and TRBJ1-4, is EAGVTQSPTHLIKTRGQQATLRCSPISGHTSVYWYQQALGLGLQFLLWYDEGEERNRGNFPPRFSGRQFPNYSSELNVNALELEDSALYLCASSSGTGGSEKLFFGSGTQLSVL.

V usage is TRBV30 and J usage is TRBJ2-1; D gene uncertain. Germline V CDR1 and CDR2: GTSNPN, SVGIG (reference sequence). This CDR3 contains 14 residues. Trimming cost V 6 bases and J 9 bases, with 21 bases left between them. CDR3 in amino acids: CACDKLPYRGEQFF. The DNA for the CDR3 is TGTGCCTGCGACAAACTCCCCTATCGTGGTGAGCAGTTCTTC. Full variable domain (outside the CDR3, taken from reference TRBV30 and TRBJ2-1): SQTIHQWPATLVQPVGSPLSLECTVEGTSNPNLYWYRQAAGRGLQLLFYSVGIGQISSEVPQNLSASRPQDRQFILSSKKLLLSDSGFYLCACDKLPYRGEQFFGPGTRLTVL.

J is TRBJ1-4 and V is TRBV2; TRBD1 might be the D (6 bases). Germline CDR1 reads SNHLY; CDR2 reads FYNNEI. V was clipped by 2 bases and J by 5 bases, with 9 bases between them. The CDR3 totals 14 residues. CDR3 loop: CASSEQGINEKLFF. The CDR3 nucleotides read TGTGCCAGCAGTGAACAGGGGATAAATGAAAAACTGTTTTTT. The whole variable domain, filled in from reference TRBV2 and TRBJ1-4, reads EPEVTQTPSHQVTQMGQEVILRCVPISNHLYFYWYRQILGQKVEFLVSFYNNEISEKSEIFDDQFSVERPDGSNFTLKIRSTKLEDSAMYFCASSEQGINEKLFFGSGTQLSVL.

The V gene is TRBV5-1, the J gene TRBJ1-1; D call uncertain. Germline CDR1 SGHRS, CDR2 YFSETQ. This CDR3 contains 14 residues. With 4 bases removed from V and 0 bases from J, the gap between germline ends came to 10 bases. CDR3 nucleotide sequence: TGCGCCAGCAGCCGCCAGGTTATGAACACTGAAGCTTTCTTT. This translates into CASSRQVMNTEAFF.

This chain connects TRBV9 to TRBJ2-7, with unresolved D. Trimming removed 4 bases from V and 3 bases from J, with 8 bases in between. The CDR3 consists of 12 residues. Germline loops: CDR1 SGDLS, CDR2 YYNGEE. The CDR3, as DNA: TGTGCCAGCAGCCTAAACTTCTACGAGCAGTACTTC. Amino acid sequence: CASSLNFYEQYF.

This clone was picked up a small number of times. The chain recombines TRBV6-4 with TRBJ1-1; D is ambiguous. CDR3 length: 14 residues. V lost 4 bases and J 1 base, leaving 10 bases between the germline ends. Germline loops: CDR1 MRHNA, CDR2 SNTAGT. The CDR3 region is CASSGGPGNTEAFF. CDR3 sequence (DNA): TGTGCCAGCAGTGGAGGGCCAGGGAACACTGAAGCTTTCTTT.

This clone was recorded once. The J gene is TRBJ2-7, the V gene TRBV7-9, with D maybe TRBD2 (7 bases). The CDR3 totals 15 residues. Between the trimmed V and J ends, which lost 5 bases and 1 base, there was a span of 15 bases. CDR1 is SEHNR and CDR2 is FQNEAQ in the germline V gene (reference sequence). CDR3 in DNA: TGTGCCAGCAGCCTCGGGGGGCCCGTTTCCTACGAGCAGTACTTC. It codes for CASSLGGPVSYEQYF. The variable domain in full, completed from reference TRBV7-9 and TRBJ2-7, reads DTGVSQNPRHKITKRGQNVTFRCDPISEHNRLYWYRQTLGQGPEFLTYFQNEAQLEKSRLLSDRFSAERPKGSFSTLEIQRTEQGDSAMYLCASSLGGPVSYEQYFGPGTRLTVT.